This TCR beta chain was observed in a study of blood T cells in healthy people across ages. A second PCR, run for about 6 to 12 cycles, used a sample-barcoded 5' primer plus a J-beta primer mix. MiXCR, applied by TCRdb to the 5' RACE reads, yields one record per CDR3 protein. Of 710,000 or so distinct CDR3 sequences in the sample, 22% are singletons; the top ten hold 22%. This clonotype showed up many times. Samples had at least 6.5 million PBMCs isolated from them. V was shortened by 1 base and J by 6 bases, with 7 bases between the two germline ends. CDR1 is SGHAT and CDR2 is FQNNGV in the germline V gene. This CDR3 is 13 amino acids long.

The genes are TRBV11-2 and TRBJ2-1, with D uncertain. Sequenced material: blood. The source is a man between 65 and 85 years old in good health. The CDR3 bases are TGTGCCAGCAGCTTAGGGTCGGTCAATGAGCAGTTCTTC. It translates to CASSLGSVNEQFF.